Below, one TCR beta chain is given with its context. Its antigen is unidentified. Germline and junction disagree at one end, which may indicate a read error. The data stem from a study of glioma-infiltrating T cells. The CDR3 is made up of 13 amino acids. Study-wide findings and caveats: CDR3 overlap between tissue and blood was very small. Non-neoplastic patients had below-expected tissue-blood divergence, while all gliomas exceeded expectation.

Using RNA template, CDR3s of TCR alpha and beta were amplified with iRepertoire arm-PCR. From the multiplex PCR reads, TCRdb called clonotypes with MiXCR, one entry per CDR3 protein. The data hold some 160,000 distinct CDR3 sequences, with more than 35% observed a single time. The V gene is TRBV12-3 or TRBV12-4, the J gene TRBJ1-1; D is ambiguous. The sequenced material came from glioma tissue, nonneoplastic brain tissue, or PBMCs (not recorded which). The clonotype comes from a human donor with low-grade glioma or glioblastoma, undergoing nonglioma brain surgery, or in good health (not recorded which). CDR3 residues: CAISDLVDTEAFF. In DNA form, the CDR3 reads TGTGCCATCAGTGATTTGGTTGACACTGAAGCTTTCTTT.